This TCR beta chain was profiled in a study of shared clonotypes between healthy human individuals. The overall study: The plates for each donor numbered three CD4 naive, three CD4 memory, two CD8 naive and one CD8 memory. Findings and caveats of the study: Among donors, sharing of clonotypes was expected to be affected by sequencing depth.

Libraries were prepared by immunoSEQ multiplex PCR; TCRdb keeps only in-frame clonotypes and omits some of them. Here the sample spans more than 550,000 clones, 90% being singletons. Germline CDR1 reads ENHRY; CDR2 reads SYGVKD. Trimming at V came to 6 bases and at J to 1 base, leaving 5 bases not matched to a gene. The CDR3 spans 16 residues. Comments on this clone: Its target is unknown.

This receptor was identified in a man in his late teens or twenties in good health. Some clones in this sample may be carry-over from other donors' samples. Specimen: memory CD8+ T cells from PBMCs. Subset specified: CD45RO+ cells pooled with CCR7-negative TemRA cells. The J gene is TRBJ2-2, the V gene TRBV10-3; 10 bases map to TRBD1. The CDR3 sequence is CAIRTGTGENTGELFF. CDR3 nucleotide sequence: TGTGCCATCAGGACCGGGACAGGGGAGAACACCGGGGAGCTGTTTTTT.